Below are 25 T cell receptor beta chains sequenced from a single sample in a study of OX40 agonist ivuxolimab in advanced cancers. This table comes from immunoSEQ multiplex PCR, and its TCRdb copy is limited to in-frame clones, with some not included. The table includes fewer than 45,000 clones, about 86% detected once. The material sequenced was CD4+ or CD8+ T cells sorted from blood, taken in a trial of the OX40 agonist ivuxolimab. The receptors here all came from an adult with an advanced solid tumor such as melanoma, head and neck, liver or kidney cancer.

CDR3 protein: CASSQLGFGGRSTEQYF. For the CDR3, the DNA is TGTGCCAGCAGCCAACTTGGCTTCGGGGGCCGAAGTACCGAGCAGTACTTC. The chain carries TRBV14 and TRBJ2-7, with D perhaps TRBD1 or TRBD2 (6 bases each). The V end lost 2 bases, the J end lost 6 bases, and 23 bases lay between the germline ends. Germline lookup yields CDR1 SGHDN and CDR2 FVKESK. The CDR3 has 17 residues.

This chain links TRBV11-2 with TRBJ1-3; D gene ambiguous. V lost 2 bases and J lost 0, with 11 bases in between. This CDR3 comprises 16 residues. In germline, CDR1 is SGHAT, CDR2 FQNNGV. The CDR3 protein is CASSLWQLLSGNTIYF. The CDR3, as DNA: TGTGCCAGCAGCTTATGGCAGCTACTCTCTGGAAACACCATATATTTT.

J is TRBJ1-1 and V is TRBV29-1; D unclear. Germline CDR1 SQVTM, CDR2 ANQGSEA. V was pared by 4 bases and J by 3 bases, with 18 bases between. The CDR3 has 15 amino acids. The CDR3 sequence: CSVVGTGGFYTEAFF. The CDR3 bases are TGCAGCGTTGTGGGCACCGGAGGGTTTTACACTGAAGCTTTCTTT.

The rearrangement joins TRBV5-1 to TRBJ2-1; 7 bases are a match to TRBD1. With 3 bases clipped from V and 6 bases from J, the junction kept 3 bases outside the gene matches. Germline V gene sequence: CDR1 SGHRS, CDR2 YFSETQ. The CDR3 is 13 amino acids. As DNA, the CDR3 is TGCGCCAGCAGCTGGGACAGTCTCAATGAGCAGTTCTTC. It codes for CASSWDSLNEQFF.

The V call is TRBV7-2, the J call TRBJ2-5; D is tentatively TRBD1 or TRBD2 (6 bases each). V dropped 5 bases and J dropped 1 base, with 11 bases sitting between them. The CDR3 runs to 14 residues. CDR1 and CDR2 (germline): SGHTA, FQGNSA. The CDR3 DNA reads TGTGCCAGCAGCGCGGGACAACCCCAAGAGACCCAGTACTTC. Amino acids: CASSAGQPQETQYF.

V usage is TRBV6-5 and J usage is TRBJ1-2; D is perhaps TRBD1 (5 bases). The germline CDR1 and CDR2 sequences are MNHEY and SVGAGI. V gave up 0 bases and J gave up 3 bases, with 11 bases separating them. This CDR3 comprises 15 residues. The CDR3 spells CASSYSPSGDYGYTF. For the CDR3, the DNA is TGTGCCAGCAGTTACTCACCCTCGGGGGACTATGGCTACACCTTC.

The chain uses TRBV28 and TRBJ1-1; D unresolved. V lost 3 bases to trimming and J lost 3 bases, with 5 bases between them. Germline CDR1 MDHEN, CDR2 SYDVKM. The CDR3 is 12 amino acids. The CDR3 region has the DNA TGTGCCAGCAGTTTCGCGGACACTGAAGCTTTCTTT. Amino acids: CASSFADTEAFF. Supplemented by reference TRBV28 and TRBJ1-1, the full variable domain reads DVKVTQSSRYLVKRTGEKVFLECVQDMDHENMFWYRQDPGLGLRLIYFSYDVKMKEKGDIPEGYSVSREKKERFSLILESASTNQTSMYLCASSFADTEAFFGQGTRLTVV.

CDR3 in DNA: TGTGCCAGCGGCCGCTCCGGGGAGCTGTTTTTT. It yields the protein CASGRSGELFF. J is TRBJ2-2 and V is TRBV28; D is unresolved. The ends were cut back, 8 bases at V and 6 bases at J, with 7 bases in the middle. This CDR3 is 11 amino acids long. Germline-derived CDR1 and CDR2 are MDHEN and SYDVKM. The full variable domain, rest sourced from reference TRBV28 and TRBJ2-2, is DVKVTQSSRYLVKRTGEKVFLECVQDMDHENMFWYRQDPGLGLRLIYFSYDVKMKEKGDIPEGYSVSREKKERFSLILESASTNQTSMYLCASGRSGELFFGEGSRLTVL.

This rearrangement joins TRBV19 to TRBJ2-1; D might be TRBD1 or TRBD2, each matching 6 bases. CDR1 is LNHDA and CDR2 is SQIVND in the germline V gene (reference sequence). Trimming shortened V by 9 bases and J by 5 bases, and 14 bases separated the two germline ends. The CDR3 spans 13 residues. CDR3 in amino acids: CASEGGRHNEQFF. The CDR3 coding sequence is TGTGCCAGCGAGGGGGGACGACACAATGAGCAGTTCTTC.

The chain has TRBV28 and TRBJ2-7; tentative D call: TRBD1 (5 bases). There are 13 residues in the CDR3. V lost 8 bases and J lost 7, with 18 bases in between. The germline gives CDR1 MDHEN, CDR2 SYDVKM. CDR3 region: CASGQVTTGEQYF. Written as DNA, the CDR3 is TGTGCCAGCGGACAAGTGACGACCGGGGAGCAGTACTTC.

The V call is TRBV5-6, the J call TRBJ1-2, with 7 bases identical to TRBD1. The CDR3 spans 15 residues. Germline V lookup: CDR1 SGHDT, CDR2 YYEEEE. V shed 4 bases and J 0 bases; nucleotides not matched to a gene: 6. CDR3 residues: CASSAPGQTNYGYTF. CDR3 nucleotide sequence: TGTGCCAGCAGCGCTCCGGGACAGACTAACTATGGCTACACCTTC.

The chain couples TRBV7-9 to TRBJ1-2; D is ambiguous. Trimming pared 0 bases from V and 6 bases from J, leaving 14 bases between. This CDR3 region has 15 residues. The V gene's germline CDR1 is SEHNR and CDR2 FQNEAQ (reference sequence). The CDR3 loop reads CASSLALHQIHGYTF. CDR3 nucleotides: TGTGCCAGCAGCTTAGCGCTTCACCAAATCCATGGCTACACCTTC.

The V and J genes are TRBV6-1 and TRBJ2-1; 8 bases are shared with TRBD2. The length of the CDR3 is 16 residues. V dropped 0 bases and J dropped 2; count of bases not matched to a gene: 3. In germline, CDR1 is MNHNS, CDR2 SASEGT. The CDR3 nucleotides read TGTGCCAGCAGTGAAGCCCCGGGAGGGACCTACAATGAGCAGTTCTTC. It translates to CASSEAPGGTYNEQFF.

This chain links TRBV7-3 with TRBJ2-3; TRBD2 matches at 11 bases. Germline V CDR1 and CDR2: SGHTA, FQGTGA. With 1 base clipped from V and 4 bases from J, the junction kept 10 bases outside the gene matches. CDR3 length equals 18 residues. DNA of the CDR3: TGTGCCAGCAGCTTAAATTCCCTACTAGCGGGAGAAGCAGATACGCAGTATTTT. Translated: CASSLNSLLAGEADTQYF.

This clone has a handful of counts. The chain combines TRBV13 with TRBJ2-3; no firm D call. With 6 bases removed from V and 0 bases from J, the gap between germline ends came to 1 base. This CDR3 is 11 amino acids long. Germline lookup yields CDR1 PRHDT and CDR2 FYEKMQ (reference sequence). CDR3 loop: CASSSTDTQYF. The CDR3 bases are TGTGCCAGCAGTAGCACAGATACGCAGTATTTT.

The chain carries TRBV10-2 and TRBJ2-5; TRBD2 agrees at 9 bases. The V and J ends lost 5 bases and 0 bases, in that order; junction bases with no gene match: 7. Germline loops: CDR1 WSHSY, CDR2 SAAADI. This CDR3 has 16 residues. CDR3 bases: TGCGCCAGCAGTTGGGTCGCTAGCGGGGACCAAGAGACCCAGTACTTC. Protein sequence: CASSWVASGDQETQYF.

The chain couples TRBV7-9 to TRBJ2-1; 10 bases agree with TRBD1. J gave up 4 bases and V 5 bases, and 5 bases lay outside the gene matches. The CDR3 contains 15 residues. Germline CDR1 SEHNR, CDR2 FQNEAQ (reference sequence). The CDR3 is CASSPWTGGYNEQFF. CDR3 nucleotide sequence: TGTGCCAGCAGCCCTTGGACAGGGGGTTACAATGAGCAGTTCTTC.

The chain is built from TRBV6-5 and TRBJ1-4; D is undetermined. V was pared by 6 bases and J by 8 bases, with 13 bases between. The CDR3 length is 13 residues. CDR1 and CDR2 (germline): MNHEY, SVGAGI. In nucleotides, the CDR3 is TGTGCCAGCAGGACTACCGAGGGCGAAAAACTGTTTTTT. Encoded protein: CASRTTEGEKLFF.

This chain's CDR3 is CAISAGQEGEKLFF. In nucleotides, the CDR3 is TGTGCCATCAGTGCCGGACAGGAGGGTGAAAAACTGTTTTTT. J is TRBJ1-4 and V is TRBV10-3; TRBD1 matches at 7 bases. This CDR3 comprises 14 residues. The V and J ends lost 4 bases and 7 bases, in that order; junction bases with no gene match: 6. CDR1 and CDR2 (germline): ENHRY, SYGVKD.

The CDR3: CASSESISYNEQFF. CDR3 sequence (DNA): TGTGCCAGCAGTGAATCGATTTCCTACAATGAGCAGTTCTTC. The chain joins TRBV2 to TRBJ2-1; no definite D call. Per germline, CDR1 SNHLY and CDR2 FYNNEI. CDR3 length: 14 residues. V was pared by 2 bases and J by 1 base, with 6 bases between.

This chain links TRBV20-1 with TRBJ1-2; D gene uncertain. This CDR3 region has 11 residues. V lost 3 bases to trimming and J lost 5 bases, with 7 bases between them. CDR1 and CDR2 from the germline V gene are DFQATT and SNEGSKA (reference sequence). The CDR3 loop reads CSARDEYGYTF. In DNA, the CDR3 is TGCAGTGCTAGGGACGAGTATGGCTACACCTTC.

V usage is TRBV30 and J usage is TRBJ2-7; D may be TRBD1 (7 bases). Germline V gives CDR1 GTSNPN, CDR2 SVGIG (reference sequence). CDR3 length: 15 residues. Trimming removed 4 bases from V and 2 bases from J, with 18 bases in between. The CDR3 coding sequence is TGTGCCTGGAAGTTGGGCAGGGGGGTGCCCTACGAGCAGTACTTC. Protein: CAWKLGRGVPYEQYF.

This sequence joins TRBV6-6 and TRBJ2-5; TRBD1 matches at 8 bases. The J call could be wrong; TRBJ2-7 is a better fit for the DNA end. CDR3 length: 12 residues. CDR1 and CDR2 from the germline V gene are MNHNY and SVGAGI (reference sequence). CDR3 DNA sequence: TGTGCCAGCAGTTTGGACAGGGACGAGCAGTACTTC. Protein sequence: CASSLDRDEQYF.

The V call is TRBV18, the J call TRBJ2-7; a weak D match, TRBD1 (5 bases). V was cut by 1 base and J by 3 bases, with 10 bases left in between. Germline V gives CDR1 KGHSH, CDR2 LQKENI. The length of the CDR3 is 14 residues. The CDR3 nucleotides are TGTGCCAGCTCACCACAGGACGGACACTACGAGCAGTACTTC. This codes for CASSPQDGHYEQYF.

The chain carries TRBV13 and TRBJ1-6, with D perhaps TRBD1 (6 bases). Deletions cut 3 bases from V and 1 base from J, with 10 bases between. The CDR3 totals 16 residues. Germline V gene data show CDR1 as PRHDT and CDR2 as FYEKMQ (reference sequence). The CDR3 sequence is CASSFGGRSYNSPLHF. The CDR3, as DNA: TGTGCCAGCAGCTTCGGGGGGCGTTCCTATAATTCACCCCTCCACTTT.